This T cell receptor (beta chain) originates from a study of shared clonotypes between healthy human individuals. As for the study in general: Donor composition was a couple of women and three men, aged 18 to 49.

General study findings and limits: When compared with the clonotypes that were shared by all four sorted-subset donors, the non-shared clonotypes turned out to have lower generation probabilities. Generally, naive subsets (rather than memory subsets) showed larger estimated richness.

Data came from immunoSEQ multiplex PCR; TCRdb stores just in-frame clones and leaves some out. The sample shows about 2 million clones, approximately 95% of them seen only once. Concerning this clone itself: The antigen is unknown.

As defined, naive CD8 cells were CD45RO-negative and positively selected for CCR7, with terminally differentiated effector memory CD45RA+ cells excluded. Donors, healthy HIV-negative adults, lacked recent acute infections or vaccinations. Source material: naive CD8+ T cells sorted from blood. The receptor was derived from a man between 18 and 35 years old in good health.

In DNA, the CDR3 is TGCAGCGTTGGGTCGGCTACAGGGATCGGTGAGCAGTTCTTC. Its protein is CSVGSATGIGEQFF. The chain has TRBV29-1 and TRBJ2-1; tentative D call: TRBD1 (6 bases). The CDR3 is 14 residues long. Deletions cut 4 bases from V and 9 bases from J, with 19 bases between. Germline V gene data show CDR1 as SQVTM and CDR2 as ANQGSEA.